This is a list of T cell receptor beta chains from one sample in a study of graft-versus-host responses after intestinal transplantation. Repertoires were generated with immunoSEQ multiplex PCR, while TCRdb's copy carries only in-frame clones and drops some. The data contain about 14,000 clones, 25% to 35% of them singletons. This specimen was alloreactive CD4+ T cells from a mixed lymphocyte reaction culture, taken before intestinal transplant. These receptors originate from a human patient who received an intestinal transplant. Each CDR3 is given with its conserved first and last residue. The order of the fields is CDR3 protein, CDR3 DNA, D gene, V gene, clone size, J gene. A D gene is named only where the DNA matches it firmly. Size tells how often a clone was seen (once, few, many) or the class of an expanded clone, and some rows leave it out.

CASSRGTGGAGANVLTF TGTGCCAGCAGTAGGGGGACAGGGGGCGCGGGGGCCAACGTCCTGACTTTC TRBD1 TRBV2 few TRBJ2-6
CASSGTSLGDTEAFF TGTGCCAGCAGTGGGACTTCCCTTGGGGACACTGAAGCTTTCTTT . TRBV28 . TRBJ1-1
CASVDRRHNEQFF TGTGCCTCGGTGGACAGGAGGCACAATGAGCAGTTCTTC TRBD1 TRBV10-3 . TRBJ2-1
CASSSSGPQASGANVLTF TGTGCCAGTAGTAGCTCGGGACCCCAAGCCTCTGGGGCCAACGTCCTGACTTTC . TRBV19 . TRBJ2-6
CASTRSIGDSNQPQHF TGTGCCAGTACCCGGAGTATAGGCGATAGCAATCAGCCCCAGCATTTT . TRBV19 . TRBJ1-5
CASSPIVRGINGNTIYF TGTGCCAGCTCACCCATAGTGCGGGGAATCAATGGAAACACCATATATTTT . TRBV18 few TRBJ1-3
CASSLHRGGLAGAHNEQFF TGTGCCAGCAGCTTACACAGGGGGGGACTAGCGGGAGCCCACAATGAGCAGTTCTTC TRBD2 TRBV7-9 . TRBJ2-1
CASCPTGEETQYF TGTGCCAGCTGCCCGACAGGGGAAGAGACCCAGTACTTC TRBD1 TRBV6-5 . TRBJ2-5
CASSYRGTYNSPLHF TGTGCCAGCAGCTACAGGGGAACCTATAATTCACCCCTCCACTTT TRBD1 TRBV7-2 . TRBJ1-6
CASSPPGSNYGYTF TGTGCCAGCTCACCACCTGGATCAAACTATGGCTACACCTTC . TRBV18 once TRBJ1-2
CAWNGLGHEQYF TGTGCCTGGAATGGCCTGGGGCACGAGCAGTACTTC . TRBV30 . TRBJ2-7
CASSYTGGIDEQYF TGTGCCAGCAGTTACACCGGGGGTATAGACGAGCAGTACTTC . TRBV6-6 once TRBJ2-7
CASSPMWSPGGELFF TGTGCCAGCAGCCCGATGTGGTCGCCGGGCGGGGAGCTGTTTTTT . TRBV14 . TRBJ2-2
CAWSVQGRTTYGYTF TGTGCCTGGAGTGTACAAGGCAGGACGACCTATGGCTACACCTTC . TRBV30 few TRBJ1-2
CASTQDRTGQFF TGCGCCAGCACCCAGGACAGGACGGGGCAGTTCTTC TRBD1 TRBV5-1 once TRBJ2-1
CATSNQPQHF TGTGCCACTTCCAATCAGCCCCAGCATTTT . TRBV28 few TRBJ1-5
CASSLTSTGNTIYF TGTGCCAGCAGCTTAACCTCCACTGGAAACACCATATATTTT . TRBV7-3 . TRBJ1-3
CASSYRNNEKLFF TGTGCCAGCAGTTACAGGAATAATGAAAAACTGTTTTTT . TRBV6-6 . TRBJ1-4
CASSPTGAFNQPQHF TGCGCCAGCAGTCCGACAGGGGCCTTCAATCAGCCCCAGCATTTT TRBD1 TRBV5-1 . TRBJ1-5
CACGRPNTEAFF TGTGCTTGTGGACGGCCGAACACTGAAGCTTTCTTT . TRBV30 . TRBJ1-1
CASSWVDRGSYEQYF TGCGCCAGCAGCTGGGTCGACAGGGGATCCTACGAGCAGTACTTC TRBD1 TRBV5-1 . TRBJ2-7
CASSLVGHSGNTIYF TGTGCCAGCAGCTTGGTCGGACACTCTGGAAACACCATATATTTT . TRBV5-5 . TRBJ1-3
CASSVVRNTEAFF TGTGCCAGCAGCGTAGTCAGAAACACTGAAGCTTTCTTT . TRBV9 . TRBJ1-1
CASREGLARTYEQYF TGTGCCAGCAGGGAGGGACTAGCGAGGACCTACGAGCAGTACTTC TRBD2 TRBV11-3 few TRBJ2-7
CASSLVRQGGRQETQYF TGCGCCAGCAGCTTGGTGCGACAGGGGGGGCGCCAAGAGACCCAGTACTTC TRBD1 TRBV5-1 . TRBJ2-5
CASNSPGGRNEQFF TGTGCCAGCAACTCCCCAGGAGGCCGTAATGAGCAGTTCTTC . TRBV19 . TRBJ2-1
CASSQARNTEAFF TGCGCCAGCAGCCAAGCCCGTAACACTGAAGCTTTCTTT . TRBV4-1 . TRBJ1-1
CASSGAGLAKNIQYF TGTGCCAGCAGTGGCGCGGGGTTAGCCAAAAACATTCAGTACTTC . TRBV6-5 few TRBJ2-4
CASSEPGLGNQPQHF TGTGCCAGCAGTGAGCCAGGGCTAGGCAATCAGCCCCAGCATTTT . TRBV25-1 once TRBJ1-5
CASSLEGQETQYF TGCGCCAGCAGCTTGGAGGGCCAAGAGACCCAGTACTTC . TRBV5-1 few TRBJ2-5
CATIFGGAAGANVLTF TGTGCCACCATATTCGGGGGGGCGGCCGGGGCCAACGTCCTGACTTTC TRBD2 TRBV28 . TRBJ2-6
CAWSSNGSREQYF TGTGCCTGGAGTTCTAACGGGAGTCGCGAGCAGTACTTC . TRBV30 . TRBJ2-7
CASSKTGVQPQHF TGTGCCAGCAGTAAGACAGGGGTCCAGCCCCAGCATTTT TRBD1 TRBV6-5 . TRBJ1-5
CASSAWYEQYF TGTGCCAGCAGTGCGTGGTACGAGCAGTACTTC . TRBV2 medium-sized TRBJ2-7
CSARPQETQYF TGCAGTGCTAGACCCCAAGAGACCCAGTACTTC . TRBV20-1 . TRBJ2-5
CASSPRALAGVVNEQFF TGTGCCAGCTCACCACGGGCACTAGCGGGAGTCGTTAATGAGCAGTTCTTC TRBD2 TRBV18 . TRBJ2-1
CAWSVRGNQPQHF TGTGCCTGGAGTGTACGTGGGAATCAGCCCCAGCATTTT . TRBV30 . TRBJ1-5
CASSPRLQETQYF TGTGCCAGCTCACCACGACTTCAAGAGACCCAGTACTTC . TRBV18 . TRBJ2-5
CASSDTGTAFYEQYF TGTGCCAGCAGCGACACCGGGACGGCCTTCTACGAGCAGTACTTC . TRBV6-1 . TRBJ2-7
CASSSQQAGGLTGANVLTF TGTGCCAGCAGCTCCCAGCAAGCGGGAGGCTTAACTGGGGCCAACGTCCTGACTTTC TRBD2 TRBV9 few TRBJ2-6
CASSSRKWQVYEQYF TGTGCCAGCAGCTCTCGGAAGTGGCAGGTCTACGAGCAGTACTTC . TRBV6-6 medium-sized TRBJ2-7
CASSYQGMVVNEKLFF TGTGCCAGCAGTTACCAGGGGATGGTTGTCAATGAAAAACTGTTTTTT . TRBV6-5 medium-sized TRBJ1-4
CASTAQGQETQYF TGTGCCAGTACGGCCCAGGGCCAAGAGACCCAGTACTTC . TRBV19 few TRBJ2-5
CASSERLAGVKTQYF TGTGCCAGCAGTGAGAGACTAGCGGGAGTGAAGACCCAGTACTTC TRBD2 TRBV6-1 . TRBJ2-5
CASSRDPSGRNDEQYF TGTGCCAGCAGCCGGGACCCTAGCGGGAGAAACGACGAGCAGTACTTC TRBD2 TRBV5-6 medium-sized TRBJ2-7
CASSLGGGRLLQYF TGTGCCAGCAGCTTAGGCGGGGGGAGACTTTTGCAGTATTTT TRBD2 TRBV7-9 . TRBJ2-3
CAWSVSRVNQPQHF TGTGCCTGGAGTGTATCAAGGGTCAATCAGCCCCAGCATTTT . TRBV30 . TRBJ1-5
CASSYSGQGGSPLHF TGTGCCAGCAGTTATTCCGGGCAGGGGGGTTCACCCCTCCACTTT TRBD1 TRBV6-6 . TRBJ1-6
CASQDLLRMSGELFF TGTGCCAGTCAGGACCTCCTGAGGATGAGCGGGGAGCTGTTTTTT . TRBV28 medium-sized TRBJ2-2
CASSKGQGASNQPQHF TGTGCCAGTAGTAAGGGACAGGGGGCGAGCAATCAGCCCCAGCATTTT TRBD1 TRBV19 . TRBJ1-5